Listed below are T cell receptor beta chains from one sample, sequenced in a study of blood T cell repertoires in COVID-19. Measured with immunoSEQ multiplex PCR; TCRdb has only the in-frame clones, and not every one. The top ten hold around 25% of the sample, which has hundreds of thousands of clones, approximately 80% seen once. Specimen: peripheral blood. Source of these receptors: a man between 35 and 55 years old with acute or convalescent COVID-19. The CDR3 runs from the conserved cysteine through the conserved F or W. The D gene is left open where the match is weak. Only some rows state a clone size, as once, few, many or a class for expanded clones.

j_call d_call v_call clone_size cdr3_nt cdr3_aa
TRBJ1-1 TRBD1 TRBV3-1/TRBV3-2 NA TGTGCCAGCAGCCAAGCGGACAGGGACGTTACTGAAGCTTTCTTT CASSQADRDVTEAFF
TRBJ1-1 NA TRBV12-5 NA TGTGCTAGTGGTTTGGCCCGGGATATCACTGAAGCTTTCTTT CASGLARDITEAFF
TRBJ1-1 NA TRBV7-2 NA TGTGCCAGCAGCTTAGCAATGGGCTCGCTCACTGAAGCTTTCTTT CASSLAMGSLTEAFF
TRBJ1-5 NA TRBV20-1 few TGCAGTGCTAGTCGTGGCAATCAGCCCCAGCATTTT CSASRGNQPQHF
TRBJ1-2 TRBD1 TRBV3-1/TRBV3-2 few TGTGCCAGCAGGGGAACAGGGGGCGCAAATGGTGGCTACACCTTC CASRGTGGANGGYTF
TRBJ1-4 TRBD1 TRBV2 NA TGTGCCAGCAGTCCTACAGGGGTAGGTGAAAAACTGTTTTTT CASSPTGVGEKLFF
TRBJ2-5 NA TRBV6-4 NA TGTGCCAGCAGCGCCTCAGGGGAGGAGACCCAGTACTTC CASSASGEETQYF
TRBJ1-2 NA TRBV19 NA TGTGCCAGTAGCCTCGCACAGGGAATTAGCTATGGCTACACCTTC CASSLAQGISYGYTF
TRBJ2-3 NA TRBV27 NA TGTGCCAGCAGTTTATCGGGAGATTTGTTTGTAGATACGCAGTATTTT CASSLSGDLFVDTQYF
TRBJ1-2 NA TRBV6-5 NA TGTGCCAGCAGGTTTTTCCTAAACGGCTACACCTTC CASRFFLNGYTF
TRBJ1-1 NA TRBV4-2 NA TGTGCCAGCAGCCGAACGACAGTAAACACTGAAGCTTTCTTT CASSRTTVNTEAFF
TRBJ1-1 NA TRBV12-5 NA TGTGCTAGTTCGCAGGAAATTGGGACTGAAGCTTTCTTT CASSQEIGTEAFF
TRBJ2-7 NA TRBV19 NA TGTGCCAGTAGTCCTTTAGCGCAGGCCTACGAGCAGTACTTC CASSPLAQAYEQYF
TRBJ1-6 TRBD1 TRBV5-1 once TGCGCCAGCAGCTATGGGACAGACTCCAATTCACCCCTCCACTTT CASSYGTDSNSPLHF
TRBJ1-2 NA TRBV30 NA TGTGCCTGGACGAGACAATATGGCTACACCTTC CAWTRQYGYTF
TRBJ2-2 NA TRBV29-1 NA TGCAGCGTTTACGGCCCTCGAGGGTCCACCGGGGAGCTGTTTTTT CSVYGPRGSTGELFF
TRBJ2-1 NA TRBV7-2 NA TGTGCCAGCAGCTTAGTAGGAGGTAATGAGCAGTTCTTC CASSLVGGNEQFF
TRBJ1-1 NA TRBV5-1 NA TGCGCCAGCAGCCGTTCAGGAGGGAACACTGAAGCTTTCTTT CASSRSGGNTEAFF
TRBJ1-1 NA TRBV4-1 NA TGCGCCAGCAGCCCGGGACTTCCGAACACTGAAGCTTTCTTT CASSPGLPNTEAFF
TRBJ1-1 NA TRBV7-9 NA TGTGCCAGCAGCTCACACATGACTGAAGCTTTCTTT CASSSHMTEAFF
TRBJ1-5 NA TRBV6-6 NA TGTGCCAGCAGTTACCGGCAGGGAGGCCAGCCCCAGCATTTT CASSYRQGGQPQHF